These 9 T cell receptor beta chains were sequenced from one sample in a study of cytomegalovirus exposure and HLA in healthy donors. 13 Jbeta primers and 60 Vbeta primers were used for the PCR. Produced via immunoSEQ multiplex PCR; TCRdb's table is partial and in-frame only. The sample consists of about 140,000 clones, more than 60% of them appearing once. Material for sequencing was PBMCs. These receptors came from a man aged 40-55 years in good health and CMV-seronegative.

The chain combines TRBV15 with TRBJ2-1; possibly TRBD1 for D (6 bases). Trimming removed 4 bases from V and 4 bases from J, with 20 bases in between. CDR3 length: 17 residues. Germline CDR1 is LNHNV and CDR2 is YYDKDF (reference sequence). In nucleotides, the CDR3 is TGTGCCACCAGCATATCTTCTGGGGGCAGGGGATACAATGAGCAGTTCTTC. It translates to CATSISSGGRGYNEQFF.

This clone occurred a few times. The chain is built from TRBV5-1 and TRBJ2-1; D is possibly TRBD2 (6 bases). Looked up from germline, CDR1 is SGHRS and CDR2 is YFSETQ. V gave up 0 bases and J gave up 1 base, with 8 bases separating them. There are 15 residues in the CDR3. Here the CDR3 DNA reads TGCGCCAGCAGCTTGGATGGGGGGTCCTACAATGAGCAGTTCTTC. This encodes CASSLDGGSYNEQFF.

This clone was counted a few times. The chain recombines TRBV25-1 with TRBJ1-3; D unclear. The CDR3 consists of 14 residues. Germline V CDR1 and CDR2: MGHDK, SYGVNS. Deletions cut 8 bases from V and 0 bases from J, with 11 bases between. The CDR3 spells CASDRGGSGNTIYF. CDR3 in DNA: TGTGCCAGCGACCGGGGAGGCTCTGGAAACACCATATATTTT. The complete variable domain, with remaining parts taken from reference TRBV25-1 and TRBJ1-3, reads EADIYQTPRYLVIGTGKKITLECSQTMGHDKMYWYQQDPGMELHLIHYSYGVNSTEKGDLSSESTVSRIRTEHFPLTLESARPSHTSQYLCASDRGGSGNTIYFGEGSWLTVV.

This chain connects TRBV9 to TRBJ1-2; D perhaps matches TRBD1 (5 bases). V lost 0 bases to trimming and J lost 3 bases, with 9 bases between them. CDR3 size: 14 residues. Germline loops: CDR1 SGDLS, CDR2 YYNGEE. The CDR3 region has the DNA TGTGCCAGCAGCGTAGATCCAGGGCACTATGGCTACACCTTC. Translated: CASSVDPGHYGYTF. Full variable domain (remainder filled in from reference TRBV9 and TRBJ1-2): DSGVTQTPKHLITATGQRVTLRCSPRSGDLSVYWYQQSLDQGLQFLIQYYNGEERAKGNILERFSAQQFPDLHSELNLSSLELGDSALYFCASSVDPGHYGYTFGSGTRLTVV.

This rearrangement joins TRBV5-1 to TRBJ2-7, with 7 bases matching TRBD1. The V and J ends lost 0 bases and 6 bases, in that order; junction bases with no gene match: 6. This CDR3 contains 14 residues. CDR1 SGHRS and CDR2 YFSETQ come from the germline V gene. CDR3 nucleotides: TGCGCCAGCAGCTTGGCACAGGGGACGGGCGAGCAGTACTTC. Its translation is CASSLAQGTGEQYF.

A few counts support this clone. This chain joins TRBV6-5 and TRBJ1-6; weak D call: TRBD1 (5 bases). Germline V CDR1 and CDR2: MNHEY, SVGAGI. CDR3 length: 14 residues. Trimming took 4 bases from V and 3 from J, leaving 7 bases between them. In DNA, the CDR3 is TGTGCCAGCAGTTTTAGGGGCTATAATTCACCCCTCCACTTT. This translates into CASSFRGYNSPLHF.

This sequence joins TRBV7-6 and TRBJ2-2; possible D gene TRBD2, 5 bases. Germline-derived CDR1 and CDR2 are SGHVS and FNYEAQ. This CDR3 has 15 residues. The germline V and J ends were trimmed by 0 bases and 3 bases, with 8 bases remaining between them. The CDR3 coding sequence is TGTGCCAGCAGCTTAGCCGGGGATTACACCGGGGAGCTGTTTTTT. This encodes CASSLAGDYTGELFF.

The table lists this clone with a count of one. The gene calls are TRBV19 and TRBJ2-7, with D perhaps TRBD2 (6 bases). Germline V gene sequence: CDR1 LNHDA, CDR2 SQIVND (reference sequence). The CDR3 totals 13 residues. Between the trimmed V and J ends, which lost 5 bases and 5 bases, there was a span of 13 bases. CDR3 nucleotides: TGTGCCAGTAGTCGGAGGGTTTGGGACGAGCAGTACTTC. It yields the protein CASSRRVWDEQYF.

This clone has more than one count but fewer than ten. This chain links TRBV15 with TRBJ1-1, with D maybe TRBD1 (5 bases). Germline assignment: CDR1 LNHNV and CDR2 YYDKDF (reference sequence). V was pared by 3 bases and J by 10 bases, with 15 bases between. This CDR3 contains 13 residues. CDR3 sequence reads: CATSRPDTGTAFF. CDR3 nucleotides: TGTGCCACCAGCAGGCCCGATACAGGTACAGCTTTCTTT. The variable domain in full, completed from reference TRBV15 and TRBJ1-1, reads DAMVIQNPRYQVTQFGKPVTLSCSQTLNHNVMYWYQQKSSQAPKLLFHYYDKDFNNEADTPDNFQSRRPNTSFCFLDIRSPGLGDTAMYLCATSRPDTGTAFFGQGTRLTVV.